These 19 T cell receptor beta chains share one sample of origin, sequenced in a study of PD-L1 blockade in urothelial cancer. The protocol was immunoSEQ multiplex PCR, while the TCRdb copy is restricted to in-frame clones and leaves out a portion. Here the sample spans tens of thousands of clones, around 90% being singletons. This specimen was PBMCs, taken around atezolizumab (anti-PD-L1) treatment. These receptor sequences come from a man between 60 and 75 years old with urothelial cancer.

This chain joins TRBV6-5 and TRBJ1-2; 8 positions agree with TRBD1. J was trimmed by 6 bases and V by 4 bases; bases with no gene match: 10. Germline CDR1 MNHEY, CDR2 SVGAGI. This CDR3 comprises 15 residues. CDR3 protein: CASSLGLTGGNGYTF. The CDR3, as DNA: TGTGCCAGCAGTTTGGGCCTTACAGGGGGTAATGGCTACACCTTC.

The V call is TRBV6-1, the J call TRBJ1-1, with a weak D call TRBD1 (5 bases). V was cut by 5 bases and J by 4 bases, with 11 bases left in between. The CDR3 covers 13 residues. Germline V gene data show CDR1 as MNHNS and CDR2 as SASEGT. CDR3 DNA: TGTGCCAGCAGTATACAGGTTGGCACTGAAGCTTTCTTT. The encoded protein is CASSIQVGTEAFF.

This chain joins TRBV20-1 and TRBJ1-2; D gene unclear. The V and J ends lost 2 bases and 7 bases respectively, with 8 bases between them. Germline CDR1 is DFQATT and CDR2 is SNEGSKA (reference sequence). The CDR3 loop spans 11 amino acids. The CDR3 is CSARRRVGYTF. In DNA, the CDR3 is TGCAGTGCTAGACGGAGGGTTGGCTACACCTTC.

The chain employs TRBV5-1 and TRBJ2-1; no firm D call. This CDR3 is built from 15 residues. Per the germline V gene, CDR1 is SGHRS and CDR2 is YFSETQ. With 0 bases removed from V and 0 bases from J, the gap between germline ends came to 7 bases. The CDR3 spells CASSLAPVSYNEQFF. The CDR3 region has the DNA TGCGCCAGCAGCTTGGCGCCAGTCTCCTACAATGAGCAGTTCTTC. Filled out from reference TRBV5-1 and TRBJ2-1, the complete variable domain reads KAGVTQTPRYLIKTRGQQVTLSCSPISGHRSVSWYQQTPGQGLQFLFEYFSETQRNKGNFPGRFSGRQFSNSRSEMNVSTLELGDSALYLCASSLAPVSYNEQFFGPGTRLTVL.

Of note for this clone: Other DNA sequences in this specimen translate into the identical CDR3. The genes are TRBV6-5 and TRBJ2-5; a weak D match, TRBD1 (6 bases). CDR1 is MNHEY and CDR2 is SVGAGI in the germline V gene. This CDR3 is built from 13 residues. The V end was cut by 2 bases, the J end by 2 bases, with 6 bases between. The CDR3 protein is CASSYRGQETQYF. The CDR3 DNA is TGTGCCAGCAGTTACAGGGGGCAAGAGACCCAGTACTTC.

This chain joins TRBV6-1 and TRBJ1-1, with TRBD1 matching 7 bases. The CDR3 is 15 amino acids. CDR1 MNHNS and CDR2 SASEGT come from the germline V gene. V gave up 2 bases and J gave up 2 bases; unmatched junction bases: 5. The CDR3 DNA sequence: TGTGCCAGCAGTGAACCTTGGACAGGAAACACTGAAGCTTTCTTT. Translating gives CASSEPWTGNTEAFF.

The chain joins TRBV2 to TRBJ2-5, with 11 bases aligning to TRBD2. The CDR3 has 14 residues. With 4 bases clipped from V and 2 bases from J, the junction kept 0 bases outside the gene matches. Germline loops: CDR1 SNHLY, CDR2 FYNNEI. CDR3 nucleotide sequence: TGTGCCAGCAGTGGACTAGCGGGGCAAGAGACCCAGTACTTC. As protein: CASSGLAGQETQYF.

This chain connects TRBV4-2 to TRBJ2-2; 11 bases match TRBD2. CDR1 LGHNA and CDR2 YNFKEQ come from the germline V gene. This CDR3 is built from 17 residues. V lost 0 bases and J lost 4; bases outside the gene matches: 4. CDR3 sequence: CASSQETSGGFTGELFF. CDR3 nucleotide sequence: TGTGCCAGCAGCCAAGAAACTAGCGGGGGTTTCACCGGGGAGCTGTTTTTT.

The chain employs TRBV6-5 and TRBJ1-1; D perhaps matches TRBD1 (5 bases). This CDR3 is 13 amino acids long. Germline CDR1 is MNHEY and CDR2 is SVGAGI. V lost 0 bases, J lost 7 bases, and 9 bases lay in between. The CDR3 loop is CASSYSGGGEAFF. DNA of the CDR3: TGTGCCAGCAGTTACTCCGGCGGGGGTGAAGCTTTCTTT.

The count of this clone is one. The rearrangement uses TRBV7-9 and TRBJ2-5, with 8 bases that match TRBD1. CDR3 size: 13 residues. V was clipped by 6 bases and J by 5 bases; unmatched bases: 5. Germline V CDR1 and CDR2: SEHNR, FQNEAQ (reference sequence). For the CDR3, the DNA is TGTGCCAGCAGTTGGACAGGGACTGAGACCCAGTACTTC. Protein product: CASSWTGTETQYF. Full variable domain (outside the CDR3, taken from reference TRBV7-9 and TRBJ2-5): DTGVSQNPRHKITKRGQNVTFRCDPISEHNRLYWYRQTLGQGPEFLTYFQNEAQLEKSRLLSDRFSAERPKGSFSTLEIQRTEQGDSAMYLCASSWTGTETQYFGPGTRLLVL.

This chain joins TRBV18 and TRBJ1-1; maybe TRBD1 (5 bases). The germline V gene encodes CDR1 KGHSH and CDR2 LQKENI. Trimming pared 5 bases from V and 7 bases from J, leaving 8 bases between. The CDR3 has 11 amino acids. CDR3 DNA: TGTGCCAGCTCAACAGGCAGTGAAGCTTTCTTT. It is translated as CASSTGSEAFF.

The gene calls are TRBV10-3 and TRBJ2-3; D might be TRBD2 (6 bases). The CDR3 loop spans 16 amino acids. Between the trimmed V and J ends, which lost 6 bases and 0 bases, there was a span of 16 bases. Germline CDR1 ENHRY, CDR2 SYGVKD. CDR3 in amino acids: CAISSGGAPSTDTQYF. Here the CDR3 DNA reads TGTGCCATCAGCTCAGGCGGGGCGCCTAGCACAGATACGCAGTATTTT.

This clone came up once. V is TRBV10-3 and J is TRBJ1-1; 8 bases are a match to TRBD1. From germline, CDR1 is ENHRY and CDR2 SYGVKD. The V segment lost 6 bases and the J segment 1 base; nucleotides outside the gene matches: 1. The length of the CDR3 is 13 residues. The DNA for the CDR3 is TGTGCCATCAGGGACAGGGAGAACACTGAAGCTTTCTTT. Its translation: CAIRDRENTEAFF.

The chain joins TRBV18 to TRBJ2-7, with 7 bases fitting TRBD1. The CDR3 spans 16 residues. The V gene's germline CDR1 is KGHSH and CDR2 LQKENI. V gave up 4 bases and J gave up 2 bases; unmatched junction bases: 11. Here the CDR3 reads CASSRDGQVPTYEQYF. The DNA for the CDR3 is TGTGCCAGCTCACGAGACGGACAGGTTCCAACCTACGAGCAGTACTTC.

A single count supports this clone. This chain links TRBV7-2 with TRBJ2-1; TRBD1 aligns across 11 bases. The V segment lost 1 base and the J segment 8 bases; nucleotides outside the gene matches: 10. The CDR3 runs to 17 residues. Per germline, CDR1 SGHTA and CDR2 FQGNSA. CDR3 sequence (DNA): TGTGCCAGCAGCTTAGTGGGGACAGGGGGGTTGGGGGATGAGCAGTTCTTC. Protein sequence: CASSLVGTGGLGDEQFF.

The chain is built from TRBV6-1 and TRBJ2-2; D is unresolved. CDR1 and CDR2 (germline): MNHNS, SASEGT. The CDR3 loop spans 15 amino acids. Trimming removed 4 bases from V and 0 bases from J, with 9 bases in between. The CDR3 DNA sequence: TGTGCCAGCAGTGCCCAGGATGCGAACACCGGGGAGCTGTTTTTT. Its translation: CASSAQDANTGELFF.

In its sample, this clone was seen once. The gene calls are TRBV4-3 and TRBJ2-2, with 7 bases that match TRBD2. There are 14 residues in the CDR3. With 3 bases clipped from V and 7 bases from J, the junction kept 5 bases outside the gene matches. Germline V CDR1 and CDR2: LGHNA, YSLEER. The CDR3 sequence: CASSHWGGGGELFF. CDR3 nucleotide sequence: TGCGCCAGCAGCCATTGGGGGGGTGGCGGGGAGCTGTTTTTT.

The chain employs TRBV27 and TRBJ2-1; the match to TRBD1 covers 9 bases. Germline loops: CDR1 MNHEY, CDR2 SMNVEV (reference sequence). The CDR3 is 15 residues long. With 7 bases clipped from V and 8 bases from J, the junction kept 12 bases outside the gene matches. CDR3 amino acids: CASIGGYRGLDEQFF. DNA for the CDR3: TGTGCCAGCATTGGGGGGTACAGGGGGCTCGATGAGCAGTTCTTC.

J is TRBJ1-6 and V is TRBV7-9; 8 bases agree with TRBD1. The CDR3 sequence is 16 residues long. The V and J ends lost 4 bases and 3 bases, in that order; junction bases with no gene match: 5. Germline V gene lookup returns CDR1 SEHNR and CDR2 FQNEAQ (reference sequence). This CDR3 is CASSSQQGGYNSPLHF. DNA for the CDR3: TGTGCCAGCAGCTCCCAACAGGGGGGCTATAATTCACCCCTCCACTTT.